These 23 T cell receptor beta chains were all obtained from the same sample, sequenced in a study of Ad26.COV2.S vaccination and SARS-CoV-2 variants. As to treatment: some 19 received Ad26.COV2.S at low or high dose, single or two shots; 5 received placebo; per-sample allocation not given. Day 63 after the first injection of vaccine or placebo was the sampling time. Repertoires were generated with immunoSEQ multiplex PCR, while TCRdb's copy carries only in-frame clones and drops some. The table has hundreds of thousands of clones, around 90% seen once. The sequencing used peripheral blood, collected in a trial of Ad26.COV2.S vaccine versus placebo. Receptor source: a person aged 18-65 years who received the Ad26.COV2.S COVID-19 vaccine or a placebo.

This rearrangement joins TRBV18 to TRBJ1-1; 7 bases map to TRBD1. The V segment lost 5 bases and the J segment 2 bases; nucleotides outside the gene matches: 5. Germline V gene data show CDR1 as KGHSH and CDR2 as LQKENI. The CDR3 loop spans 14 amino acids. The CDR3 loop reads CASSSRDRNTEAFF. CDR3 DNA: TGTGCCAGCTCAAGTAGGGACAGAAACACTGAAGCTTTCTTT.

The V gene is TRBV24-1, the J gene TRBJ1-1; maybe TRBD1 (5 bases). CDR3 length: 15 residues. The V end lost 3 bases, the J end lost 0 bases, and 10 bases lay between the germline ends. From germline, CDR1 is KGHDR and CDR2 SFDVKD. The CDR3, as DNA: TGTGCCACCAGTGATCCCGGGACCGTGAACACTGAAGCTTTCTTT. It translates to CATSDPGTVNTEAFF.

Only a few counts were recorded for this clone. The chain employs TRBV30 and TRBJ2-7; no firm D call. The germline CDR1 and CDR2 sequences are GTSNPN and SVGIG (reference sequence). CDR3 size: 12 residues. V lost 2 bases and J 5 bases, leaving 10 bases between the germline ends. Written as DNA, the CDR3 is TGTGCCTGGAGTCCCGTAATCCACGAGCAGTACTTC. Its protein is CAWSPVIHEQYF.

The J gene is TRBJ1-6, the V gene TRBV6-6, with a tentative D call TRBD1 (6 bases). The CDR3 sequence is 14 residues long. V lost 2 bases and J 7 bases, leaving 9 bases between the germline ends. Per the germline V gene, CDR1 is MNHNY and CDR2 is SVGAGI (reference sequence). This CDR3 is CASSYNQGNSPLHF. CDR3 nucleotides: TGTGCCAGCAGTTACAACCAGGGGAATTCACCCCTCCACTTT.

The V and J genes are TRBV10-3 and TRBJ1-5; 7 bases fit TRBD1. V shed 0 bases and J 6 bases; nucleotides not matched to a gene: 5. This CDR3 has 15 residues. In germline, CDR1 is ENHRY, CDR2 SYGVKD. CDR3: CAISESAGGGQPQHF. CDR3 nucleotides: TGTGCCATCAGTGAGTCAGCAGGGGGTGGTCAGCCCCAGCATTTT.

V is TRBV29-1 and J is TRBJ1-2; D may be TRBD1 (5 bases). This CDR3 comprises 12 residues. Germline V gene data show CDR1 as SQVTM and CDR2 as ANQGSEA. V was cut by 1 base and J by 5 bases, with 8 bases left in between. In DNA form, the CDR3 reads TGCAGCGTTGAAGGCCAGGGTTATGGCTACACCTTC. This gives the protein CSVEGQGYGYTF.

This chain joins TRBV5-1 and TRBJ1-1; D not resolved. The germline V and J ends were trimmed by 3 bases and 8 bases, with 11 bases remaining between them. From germline, CDR1 is SGHRS and CDR2 YFSETQ. The CDR3 is 12 residues long. The DNA of the CDR3 is TGCGCCAGCAGCTCTGGGCGGGTGGAAGCTTTCTTT. Its protein product is CASSSGRVEAFF.

This chain joins TRBV5-1 and TRBJ1-1; weak D call: TRBD1 (6 bases). V lost 7 bases and J lost 0, with 10 bases in between. Germline assignment: CDR1 SGHRS and CDR2 YFSETQ. The CDR3 covers 13 residues. The CDR3 protein is CASQGPMNTEAFF. CDR3 bases: TGCGCCAGCCAGGGGCCTATGAACACTGAAGCTTTCTTT.

This chain joins TRBV5-4 and TRBJ2-5, with no clear D. Germline V gene lookup returns CDR1 SGHNT and CDR2 YYREEE (reference sequence). This CDR3 spans 17 amino acids. Trimming shortened V by 1 base and J by 6 bases, and 22 bases separated the two germline ends. CDR3 residues: CASSLSRSDPRLQTQYF. The CDR3 DNA follows: TGTGCCAGCAGCTTGTCACGATCTGACCCTAGGTTACAGACCCAGTACTTC.

The chain is built from TRBV18 and TRBJ2-2, with D possibly being TRBD2 (6 bases). The CDR3 is made up of 15 amino acids. Germline CDR1 reads KGHSH; CDR2 reads LQKENI. Trimming removed 3 bases from V and 6 bases from J, with 14 bases in between. CDR3 residues: CASSPEGYVPGELFF. For the CDR3, the DNA is TGTGCCAGCTCACCGGAGGGATACGTCCCCGGGGAGCTGTTTTTT.

The chain is built from TRBV3-1 (or the pseudogene TRBV3-2) and TRBJ2-3; 10 nucleotides line up with TRBD1. V lost 0 bases and J lost 2; bases outside the gene matches: 8. Germline V gene data show CDR1 as LGHDT and CDR2 as YNNKEL (reference sequence). This CDR3 is 18 amino acids long. The CDR3 sequence: CASSQDRGQGFHTDTQYF. CDR3 coding DNA: TGTGCCAGCAGCCAAGACCGGGGACAGGGGTTTCACACAGATACGCAGTATTTT.

V is TRBV7-8 and J is TRBJ2-1; 9 positions match TRBD1. The V segment lost 5 bases and the J segment 11 bases; nucleotides outside the gene matches: 10. Germline V gene data show CDR1 as SGHVS and CDR2 as FQNEAQ. The CDR3 has 14 residues. CDR3 DNA sequence: TGTGCCAGCAGCCTCCCGGGACAGGGATACAAGCAGTTCTTC. Encoded protein: CASSLPGQGYKQFF.

V and J are TRBV5-6 and TRBJ1-6, with a weak D call TRBD1 (6 bases). V shed 2 bases and J shed 7 bases, with 16 bases lying between them. Germline V gene lookup returns CDR1 SGHDT and CDR2 YYEEEE. The CDR3 is 16 residues long. DNA for the CDR3: TGTGCCAGCAGCTTCAAGGACAGAATGCCCAATTCACCCCTCCACTTT. Translated, it gives CASSFKDRMPNSPLHF.

V is TRBV30 and J is TRBJ1-2, with a possible D match to TRBD1 (5 bases). V was clipped by 7 bases and J by 2 bases, with 14 bases between them. This CDR3 is 13 amino acids long. In germline, CDR1 is GTSNPN, CDR2 SVGIG (reference sequence). CDR3 bases: TGTGCCTCTACCCCCGGGGGAAACTATGGCTACACCTTC. This codes for CASTPGGNYGYTF.

The J gene is TRBJ1-3, the V gene TRBV19; 9 nucleotides line up with TRBD1. Germline assignment: CDR1 LNHDA and CDR2 SQIVND (reference sequence). After removal of 7 bases from V and 5 bases from J, the junction contained 6 bases not matched to a gene. This CDR3 region has 14 residues. The CDR3 region is CASNRDRDRNTIYF. The CDR3 nucleotides are TGTGCCAGTAACCGGGACAGGGACCGAAACACCATATATTTT.

This clone appeared a single time. The chain is built from TRBV20-1 and TRBJ2-5, with TRBD1 matching 7 bases. This CDR3 is 14 amino acids long. V shed 3 bases and J 0 bases; nucleotides not matched to a gene: 4. CDR1 is DFQATT, CDR2 SNEGSKA, per germline (reference sequence). CDR3 nucleotides: TGCAGTGCTAGTCCCGGACAGGACCAAGAGACCCAGTACTTC. It specifies CSASPGQDQETQYF.

The chain links TRBV4-1 to TRBJ2-3; TRBD2 is a possible D gene (6 bases). Trimming left V 3 bases short and J 1 base short, with 11 bases between. The CDR3 contains 15 residues. The germline CDR1 and CDR2 sequences are MGHRA and YSYEKL. The CDR3 bases are TGCGCCAGCAGCCAGGGGGACTTACGCACAGATACGCAGTATTTT. Amino acids: CASSQGDLRTDTQYF.

The chain is built from TRBV19 and TRBJ1-6; 7 nucleotides match TRBD1. Losses at the gene ends were 8 bases for V and 5 bases for J; bases not matched to a gene: 6. Germline V gene sequence: CDR1 LNHDA, CDR2 SQIVND (reference sequence). The CDR3 runs 14 residues. Written as DNA, the CDR3 is TGTGCCAGTGTCGGCAGGGGGGATAATTCACCCCTCCACTTT. This encodes CASVGRGDNSPLHF.

This rearrangement joins TRBV1 to TRBJ1-4; the D call of TRBD1 is as the table states it, not checked on the DNA. TRBV1 is given as a pseudogene. This CDR3 is 14 amino acids long. This CDR3 is CTSSQRTGHEKLFF. In DNA form, the CDR3 reads TGCACCAGCAGCCAACGTACAGGGCATGAAAAACTGTTTTTT.

The V and J genes are TRBV27 and TRBJ1-2; a possible D gene is TRBD1 (6 bases). Germline CDR1 MNHEY, CDR2 SMNVEV (reference sequence). The CDR3 loop spans 15 amino acids. With 0 bases removed from V and 4 bases from J, the gap between germline ends came to 12 bases. CDR3 in amino acids: CASSLSPGAGYGYTF. As DNA, the CDR3 is TGTGCCAGCAGTTTATCGCCAGGGGCCGGCTATGGCTACACCTTC.

CDR3 sequence (DNA): TGTGCCAGCAGCCCCAGGGGGCGCGATCAGCCCCAGCATTTT. This encodes CASSPRGRDQPQHF. This sequence joins TRBV6-5 and TRBJ1-5; 8 nucleotides agree with TRBD1. Trimming at V came to 6 bases and at J to 5 bases, leaving 6 bases not matched to a gene. The CDR3 extends over 14 amino acids. CDR1 is MNHEY, CDR2 SVGAGI, per germline.

On this clone: Other nucleotide sequences in the sample specify the same CDR3. The rearrangement uses TRBV9 and TRBJ1-3; D remains ambiguous. Trimming cost V 0 bases and J 0 bases, with 7 bases left between them. Germline CDR1 SGDLS, CDR2 YYNGEE. There are 15 residues in the CDR3. In nucleotides, the CDR3 is TGTGCCAGCAGCGTAGGAGGAAGCTCTGGAAACACCATATATTTT. Protein: CASSVGGSSGNTIYF.

The chain links TRBV18 to TRBJ2-7; D is perhaps TRBD1 (5 bases). CDR3 length: 13 residues. The germline V and J ends were trimmed by 4 bases and 3 bases, with 10 bases remaining between them. Germline V CDR1 and CDR2: KGHSH, LQKENI. CDR3: CASSQPGNYEQYF. DNA of the CDR3: TGTGCCAGCTCACAGCCAGGGAACTACGAGCAGTACTTC.